Shown below are 12 T cell receptor beta chains from a single sample sequenced in a study of cytomegalovirus exposure and HLA in healthy donors. The PCR used 60 Vbeta and 13 Jbeta primers. Sequenced by immunoSEQ multiplex PCR; TCRdb stores in-frame clones only, minus some. Of 150,000 to 200,000 clones listed, roughly three quarters are singletons. Sample: PBMCs. The receptor set was obtained from a woman aged 45-65 years in good health and CMV-seronegative.

This chain links TRBV4-3 with TRBJ1-5; 7 positions match TRBD1. The J segment lost 9 bases and the V segment lost 1 base, leaving 6 bases of the junction unmatched. The V gene's germline CDR1 is LGHNA and CDR2 YSLEER. The CDR3 loop spans 14 amino acids. The CDR3 sequence is CASSQGQGSVPQHF. CDR3 DNA: TGCGCCAGCAGCCAAGGACAGGGTTCGGTGCCCCAGCATTTT.

V and J are TRBV9 and TRBJ1-2, with 9 bases lining up with TRBD1. The trim removed 0 bases at V and 6 bases at J, leaving 9 bases unmatched. CDR1 is SGDLS, CDR2 YYNGEE, per germline. The CDR3 is 16 residues long. The CDR3 reads CASSVAAQGAPHGYTF. CDR3 nucleotides: TGTGCCAGCAGCGTAGCCGCACAGGGGGCGCCTCATGGCTACACCTTC. Full variable domain (outside the CDR3, taken from reference TRBV9 and TRBJ1-2): DSGVTQTPKHLITATGQRVTLRCSPRSGDLSVYWYQQSLDQGLQFLIQYYNGEERAKGNILERFSAQQFPDLHSELNLSSLELGDSALYFCASSVAAQGAPHGYTFGSGTRLTVV.

This chain uses TRBV14 with TRBJ2-3, with D unresolved. V lost 1 base and J 5 bases, leaving 7 bases between the germline ends. This CDR3 has 13 amino acids. Germline CDR1 and CDR2: SGHDN and FVKESK. This CDR3 is CASSQALRDTQYF. The CDR3 coding sequence is TGTGCCAGCAGCCAAGCATTGCGAGATACGCAGTATTTT.

The sample holds a few counts of this clone. This chain uses TRBV29-1 with TRBJ2-7; 10 nucleotides align to TRBD2. Germline values: CDR1 SQVTM, CDR2 ANQGSEA. The CDR3 sequence is 15 residues long. J lost 6 bases, V lost 3 bases, and 11 bases had no gene match. CDR3 DNA sequence: TGCAGCGTTGAGGCGGCTAGCGGGGGCCGGAGCGAGCAGTACTTC. This codes for CSVEAASGGRSEQYF.

This sequence joins TRBV7-2 and TRBJ1-3; 8 bases match TRBD1. With V trimmed by 4 bases and J by 0 bases, 8 bases remained unmatched. Germline V gives CDR1 SGHTA, CDR2 FQGNSA. This CDR3 comprises 17 residues. The CDR3 protein is CASSSGFGQGSGNTIYF. CDR3 bases: TGTGCCAGCAGCTCGGGATTCGGACAGGGCTCTGGAAACACCATATATTTT.

The chain joins TRBV12-5 to TRBJ2-1; D is uncertain. Per the germline V gene, CDR1 is LGHNT and CDR2 is FRNRAP. The CDR3 spans 14 residues. Trimming took 7 bases from V and 12 from J, leaving 22 bases between them. CDR3 sequence reads: CASALLGQLDGQFF. The CDR3 bases are TGTGCTAGTGCCCTATTGGGCCAGCTGGATGGGCAGTTCTTC.

In its sample, this clone was seen a few times. V and J are TRBV18 and TRBJ1-4; 7 bases map to TRBD1. Germline-derived CDR1 and CDR2 are KGHSH and LQKENI. With V trimmed by 3 bases and J by 0 bases, 7 bases remained unmatched. This CDR3 is 17 amino acids long. Here the CDR3 DNA reads TGTGCCAGCTCACCGACAAACAGGGGATCAACTAATGAAAAACTGTTTTTT. This translates into CASSPTNRGSTNEKLFF.

The chain couples TRBV7-6 to TRBJ2-7; tentatively, D is TRBD2 (6 bases). Trimming left V 4 bases short and J 9 bases short, with 19 bases between. This CDR3 is 14 amino acids long. CDR1 is SGHVS, CDR2 FNYEAQ, per germline. CDR3: CASSSTGGLTPQYF. The CDR3 coding sequence is TGTGCCAGCAGCTCAACCGGGGGACTGACCCCGCAGTACTTC. The full variable domain, its missing parts supplied by reference TRBV7-6 and TRBJ2-7, is GAGVSQSPRYKVTKRGQDVALRCDPISGHVSLYWYRQALGQGPEFLTYFNYEAQQDKSGLPNDRFSAERPEGSISTLTIQRTEQRDSAMYRCASSSTGGLTPQYFGPGTRLTVT.

This chain links TRBV7-6 with TRBJ2-1, with 8 nucleotides matching TRBD2. J lost 4 bases, V lost 5 bases, and 10 bases had no gene match. This CDR3 region has 16 residues. Germline assignment: CDR1 SGHVS and CDR2 FNYEAQ. The CDR3 nucleotides read TGTGCCAGCAGCCCGTCGGGAGCGGGGGTTTACAATGAGCAGTTCTTC. This translates into CASSPSGAGVYNEQFF.

The genes are TRBV23-1 and TRBJ1-6; D possibly corresponds to TRBD1 (5 bases). TRBV23-1 qualifies as an ORF whose function is uncertain. Trimming removed 4 bases from V and 6 bases from J, with 13 bases in between. The CDR3 is 15 amino acids. The CDR3 sequence: CASSRTRDSNSPLHF. DNA for the CDR3: TGCGCCAGCAGTCGCACCCGGGACTCTAATTCACCCCTCCACTTT.

The chain uses TRBV5-6 and TRBJ2-7; tentatively, D is TRBD2 (6 bases). Trimming cost V 3 bases and J 6 bases, with 25 bases left between them. The length of the CDR3 is 17 residues. Germline V gives CDR1 SGHDT, CDR2 YYEEEE. CDR3 loop: CASSSSFWGTETSEQYF. As DNA, the CDR3 is TGTGCCAGCAGCTCAAGTTTTTGGGGGACTGAGACTTCCGAGCAGTACTTC.

The chain uses TRBV28 and TRBJ2-5; the D gene is possibly TRBD2 (7 bases). The V end lost 5 bases, the J end lost 5 bases, and 15 bases lay between the germline ends. Germline assignment: CDR1 MDHEN and CDR2 SYDVKM. The CDR3 has 14 residues. CDR3 sequence reads: CASSGTGGGETQYF. The CDR3 DNA reads TGTGCCAGCAGTGGGACGGGGGGCGGGGAGACCCAGTACTTC.